Sequencing of this T cell receptor (beta chain) was carried out in a study of CD8 T cells in ankylosing spondylitis. The study, taken as a whole, reports: Prior literature has documented some motif variants in synovial fluid and blood from reactive arthritis. Those disease-linked clones were CD8+; they were also relatively rare in peripheral blood.

The germline V and J ends were trimmed by 2 bases and 1 base, with 14 bases remaining between them. Germline CDR1 is MDHEN and CDR2 is SYDVKM. The CDR3 loop spans 16 amino acids. This clonotype showed up many times. Its antigen is undetermined. In making TCR beta libraries, quantitative 5'-RACE with molecular barcodes was used. MiXCR was run by TCRdb on the 5' RACE reads, yielding one entry per CDR3 protein. The data hold approximately 42,000 distinct CDR3 sequences, with approximately 10% observed a single time. This sequence joins TRBV28 and TRBJ2-5; D is unclear. The clonotype originates from a male donor with ankylosing spondylitis or in good health (not recorded which). The sample taken for sequencing was blood, either unsorted or a sorted T cell fraction (not recorded which). In nucleotides, the CDR3 is TGTGCCAGCAGTTTAAGTGGGCCCTCCGCCCAAGAGACCCAGTACTTC. Its protein is CASSLSGPSAQETQYF.